The 17 T cell receptor beta chains below come from one sample, sequenced in a study of blood T cells in healthy people across ages. Together with a sample-barcoded 5' primer, a J-beta primer mix was included in a second PCR lasting about 7 to 11 cycles. From the 5' RACE reads, TCRdb called clonotypes with MiXCR, one entry per CDR3 protein. There are hundreds of thousands of distinct CDR3 sequences in the sample; over 20% occur only once, and 3% to 4% lies in the top ten. Sequenced input: blood. These TCRs come from a man between 65 and 79 years old in good health.

V and J are TRBV25-1 and TRBJ2-7; D is uncertain. The DNA end is a closer match to TRBJ2-5, so the J assignment may be wrong. The length of the CDR3 is 13 residues. The germline V gene has CDR1 MGHDK and CDR2 SYGVNS. CDR3 sequence (DNA): TGTGCCAGCAGTGCTATCTCTAGGGAGACCCAGTACTTC. It codes for CASSAISRETQYF.

The J gene is TRBJ2-1, the V gene TRBV7-2; D is perhaps TRBD2 (5 bases). Per germline, CDR1 SGHTA and CDR2 FQGNSA. The CDR3 is made up of 14 amino acids. Trimming removed 2 bases at V and 2 bases at J, with 7 bases between. As DNA, the CDR3 is TGTGCCAGCAGCTTAATGACTACCTACAATGAGCAGTTCTTC. This gives the protein CASSLMTTYNEQFF.

This sequence joins TRBV14 and TRBJ2-1; D unresolved. The CDR3 has 13 amino acids. Looked up from germline, CDR1 is SGHDN and CDR2 is FVKESK. Deletions cut 1 base from V and 4 bases from J, with 5 bases between. The CDR3 loop is CASSQVGYNEQFF. The CDR3 DNA reads TGTGCCAGCAGCCAAGTTGGATACAATGAGCAGTTCTTC.

The CDR3 reads CSVEGNQREYETQYF. The CDR3, as DNA: TGCAGCGTTGAAGGAAACCAGCGGGAGTATGAGACCCAGTACTTC. The chain recombines TRBV29-1 with TRBJ2-5; 8 bases match TRBD2. Germline V lookup: CDR1 SQVTM, CDR2 ANQGSEA. The J segment lost 5 bases and the V segment lost 1 base, leaving 9 bases of the junction unmatched. The CDR3 totals 15 residues.

The rearrangement joins TRBV5-4 to TRBJ2-2; the D gene is possibly TRBD1 (6 bases). The CDR3 is 15 amino acids. Germline V gene sequence: CDR1 SGHNT, CDR2 YYREEE (reference sequence). V shed 4 bases and J shed 3 bases, with 13 bases lying between them. CDR3 DNA sequence: TGTGCCAGCAGCCCCGACAGGAGGTACACCGGGGAGCTGTTTTTT. Its translation: CASSPDRRYTGELFF.

This clonotype was found a few times. This chain links TRBV5-1 with TRBJ2-2, with D possibly TRBD1 on 5 matching bases. V was trimmed by 4 bases and J by 2 bases, leaving 9 bases between them. The germline CDR1 and CDR2 sequences are SGHRS and YFSETQ. The CDR3 is made up of 14 amino acids. This chain's CDR3 is CASSHTGNTGELFF. DNA of the CDR3: TGCGCCAGCAGCCACACAGGCAACACCGGGGAGCTGTTTTTT.

This clonotype turned up a few times. The rearrangement uses TRBV5-1 and TRBJ1-1; D possibly corresponds to TRBD1 (5 bases). The CDR3 totals 14 residues. Trimming shortened V by 0 bases and J by 5 bases, and 11 bases separated the two germline ends. Germline CDR1 and CDR2: SGHRS and YFSETQ. Here the CDR3 DNA reads TGCGCCAGCAGCTTGGCGGGAACAGGAACTGAAGCTTTCTTT. Translating gives CASSLAGTGTEAFF.

The chain joins TRBV5-8 to TRBJ2-1; 11 bases are shared with TRBD2. Germline V gene sequence: CDR1 SGHTS, CDR2 YDEGEE. The CDR3 runs 16 residues. V shed 0 bases and J 10 bases; nucleotides not matched to a gene: 9. CDR3 sequence: CASSLALGLADQEQFF. CDR3 sequence (DNA): TGTGCCAGCAGCTTGGCCCTGGGACTAGCGGACCAGGAGCAGTTCTTC.

This chain uses TRBV6-2 or TRBV6-3 with TRBJ2-4; 7 bases are a match to TRBD1. The CDR3 has 15 residues. In germline, CDR1 is MNHEY, CDR2 SVGEGT. Trimming at V came to 6 bases and at J to 3 bases, leaving 8 bases not matched to a gene. The CDR3 bases are TGTGCCAGCAGCCGGGACAGCCCTCTCAAAAACATTCAGTACTTC. Protein: CASSRDSPLKNIQYF.

This clonotype has ten or more counts. The chain recombines TRBV7-2 with TRBJ1-1; 9 nucleotides line up with TRBD1. V shed 6 bases and J 4 bases; nucleotides not matched to a gene: 15. Germline loops: CDR1 SGHTA, CDR2 FQGNSA. The CDR3 is 17 amino acids. CDR3 in DNA: TGTGCCAGCAGGTTTAGTGTTGGACAGGGGTATTTCACTGAAGCTTTCTTT. Protein sequence: CASRFSVGQGYFTEAFF.

The sample holds many counts of this clonotype. V gene TRBV29-1 combines with J gene TRBJ2-5, with D possibly called TRBD1 or TRBD2 (5 bases each). Trimming pared 4 bases from V and 5 bases from J, leaving 14 bases between. The germline gives CDR1 SQVTM, CDR2 ANQGSEA. The CDR3 covers 13 residues. CDR3 nucleotides: TGCAGCGTTGGAGAGGGGCCCCGGGAGACCCAGTACTTC. Residues: CSVGEGPRETQYF.

This clonotype showed up many times. The chain uses TRBV5-5 and TRBJ2-5; maybe TRBD2 (6 bases). CDR1 and CDR2 from the germline V gene are SGHKS and YYEKEE (reference sequence). The V end lost 4 bases, the J end lost 5 bases, and 15 bases lay between the germline ends. This CDR3 has 14 amino acids. The DNA for the CDR3 is TGTGCCAGCAGCCTGACTAGTTCGGGTGAGACCCAGTACTTC. This codes for CASSLTSSGETQYF.

The chain is built from TRBV9 and TRBJ2-7; the match to TRBD2 covers 10 bases. This CDR3 contains 14 residues. Per the germline V gene, CDR1 is SGDLS and CDR2 is YYNGEE. Germline trimming cut 2 bases from V and 3 bases from J; bases unmatched to any gene: 2. CDR3 sequence reads: CASSVTSGNYEQYF. The CDR3 bases are TGTGCCAGCAGCGTCACTAGCGGGAACTACGAGCAGTACTTC.

Turning to this clonotype: At one boundary the junction diverges from the germline segment, which might be a read error. This sequence joins TRBV20-1 and TRBJ2-3; unclear D gene. CDR1 and CDR2 from the germline V gene are DFQATT and SNEGSKA (reference sequence). CDR3 length: 14 amino acids. CDR3 bases: TGCAGTGCCAGAGTAGGCGCCCAACCTAATACGCAGTATTTT. This encodes CSARVGAQPNTQYF.

The chain has TRBV4-1 and TRBJ2-2; D gene ambiguous. V was shortened by 2 bases and J by 7 bases, with 5 bases between the two germline ends. There are 12 residues in the CDR3. Looked up from germline, CDR1 is MGHRA and CDR2 is YSYEKL. CDR3 residues: CASSQSDGELFF. DNA of the CDR3: TGCGCCAGCAGCCAATCGGACGGGGAGCTGTTTTTT.

This clonotype was seen only a few times. Relative to the germline gene, one junction end is altered; a read error may explain this. V usage is TRBV20-1 and J usage is TRBJ2-3, with 8 bases matching TRBD2. CDR1 is DFQATT and CDR2 is SNEGSKA in the germline V gene (reference sequence). The CDR3 consists of 19 residues. The CDR3 region is CSAGDISSGPITSTDTQYF. Written as DNA, the CDR3 is TGCAGTGCTGGAGACATATCTAGCGGGCCCATAACTAGCACAGATACGCAGTATTTT.

The gene calls are TRBV28 and TRBJ2-6, with 9 bases that match TRBD1. V lost 1 base to trimming and J lost 3 bases; unmatched junction nucleotides: 7. This CDR3 has 18 amino acids. From germline, CDR1 is MDHEN and CDR2 SYDVKM. As DNA, the CDR3 is TGTGCCAGCAGTTTATACAGGGGGCTAAGCTTTGGGGCCAACGTCCTGACTTTC. Amino acid sequence: CASSLYRGLSFGANVLTF.